This T cell receptor beta chain was sequenced in a study of beta chain features in type 1 diabetes (dated by TCRdb to between 2018 and 2020). For the study in its entirety: Mean age, gender distribution, total cell number and subset yield were not different between patients and healthy donors. A total of over 90,000,000 sorted cells were examined across all samples, and a strong correlation was observed between cell number per subset and RNA yield. The study compared the TCRB repertoires of sorted circulating CD4+ T cell subsets in recently diagnosed type 1 diabetes patients with those in matched healthy donors. Regulatory and stem cell-like memory subsets were obtained from only 8 patients and roughly 8 healthy donors, while naive and central memory subsets were obtained from all 30 or so donors.

This clone was counted between two and nine times. The clone's antigen remains unknown. It has no much larger one-base neighbor in the sample; base qualities were not kept. From each donor, a single peripheral blood sample of 100 to 150 mL on average was drawn into heparinised tubes. A BD FACSAria II and a panel including CD45RO, CCR7, CD25, CD127, CD95 and CD27 were used to sort naive, central memory, regulatory and stem cell-like memory CD4+ T cells. All sorted populations exceeded 95% purity. Right away, PBMCs were isolated by Lymphoprep density gradient centrifugation and were stained directly, with no culture step. To minimize batch effects, samples were stained and sorted in pairs, one healthy donor with one patient per experiment. All of the isolated RNA was reverse transcribed with the High Capacity cDNA Reverse Transcription Kit, so expressed TCRB transcripts were sequenced. Deep immunoSEQ sequencing was performed on naive, central memory and regulatory T cell samples, with an average of around 3.4 million total reads per sample. Sorted cells were lysed in RLT buffer, and RNA was extracted using DNase-treated RNeasy Micro or Mini kits according to cell number. To prevent cross-contamination, every cell subset was processed on its own, while patient and healthy donor samples were processed together. The immunoSEQ multiplex PCR was used to amplify TCRB sequences from cDNA, generating 87-bp fragments that spanned the CDR3 region. The amplicons were sequenced using the Illumina HiSeq platform. As for how the authors treated the data: PCR bias was computationally corrected using synthetic template baselines, reads within Hamming distance 2 were collapsed, and singletons that could not be merged were discarded. Reads were aligned against IMGT to assign V, D and J genes, CDR3 length and insertions or deletions at six rearrangement sites. Within each subset, clonotype counts were normalized to the number of sorted cells before true diversity and Gini coefficients were calculated with the tcR R package. The overlap coefficient, calculated on TCRB nucleotide sequences, was used to measure repertoire sharing. TCRdb holds this immuneACCESS table with in-frame rearrangements only. Some clones are missing; in checked studies, unresolved V genes explain under half, and the rest has no known cause. V and J calls and clone size are given by that table; D and trimming were obtained from the DNA. This sample holds about 160,000 clones; 7.8% were observed only once. The top ten clones comprise around 0.94% of the sample.

General study outcomes and caveats: Naive, central memory and regulatory TCRB repertoires appeared more similar among patients than among healthy donors. Sequencing cDNA rather than genomic DNA could over-represent highly expressing activated cells, although activation and CD3 levels did not differ between groups. PCR might favor shorter templates, but patient and control samples were amplified and corrected together, so any skew would affect both groups equally. Fewer insertions and more nucleotide deletions at VDJ recombination sites were observed in patients with type 1 diabetes, implying thymic rearrangement abnormalities. Type 1 diabetes patients showed a moderate but significant shortening of TCRB CDR3 length in all four CD4+ subsets. Because small numbers of individuals were included in the HLA sub-analyses, any influence of HLA type on TCRB rearrangement was left unresolved.

V drops 3 bases and J drops 5 bases, leaving 13 bases in between. The CDR3, from cysteine to phenylalanine, totals 15 residues. The kept DNA is CDR3 alone, 45 bases in frame from the first base. The germline V gene gives CDR1 as SGHTA and CDR2 as FQGNSA. This receptor was taken from a middle-aged woman with type 1 diabetes. Sequencing was carried out using central memory CD4+ T cells from blood. This sequence uses TRBV7-2 and TRBJ2-2, with no D gene named confidently. The CDR3 protein is CASSLNQPGTGELFF. The DNA is as follows: TGTGCCAGCAGCTTGAATCAACCCGGGACCGGGGAGCTGTTTTTT. The variable domain in full, with residues beyond the CDR3 obtained from the reference TRBV7-2 and TRBJ2-2 genes, is GAGVSQSPSNKVTEKGKDVELRCDPISGHTALYWYRQSLGQGLEFLIYFQGNSAPDKSGLPSDRFSAERTGGSVSTLTIQRTQQEDSAVYLCASSLNQPGTGELFFGEGSRLTVL.